This TCR beta chain was documented in a study of cytomegalovirus exposure and HLA in healthy donors (dated by TCRdb to 2016 to 2017). In terms of the full investigation: An earlier analysis of approximately 640 of the donors reported about 290 Gb of sequence data and approximately 110 million unique TCR beta sequences from about 179 million T cells. An earlier analysis of 500 to 650 of the donors applied high-throughput TCR beta sequencing to assess whether each TCR beta V gene segment acted as functional or pseudogenic. Of the roughly 400 genotyped donors, 75% to 85% were placed in the genetic ancestry cluster associated with self-reported Caucasian donors. HLA typing covered class I and class II loci at four-digit resolution. The study aimed to test whether cataloging public T cell receptors could reveal signatures of past pathogen exposure. A handful of DR-DQ haplotypes were handled as single units for association and clustering because linkage in the cohort was strong. To predict cytomegalovirus infection status, the study combined high-throughput TCR immunosequencing, statistical association of individual TCRs with disease status, and machine learning. Typing coverage differed by locus: A, B, C, DRB1 and DQB1 were typed in about 620-640 donors, DQA1 in about 500, DPA1 in nearly 610, and DPB1 in 450 to 490. Donor age, sex, ethnicity and CMV serostatus were compiled together with the repertoire data. In a later analysis, previously published TCR beta repertoires from several hundred donors were re-analyzed and high-resolution HLA genotyping was added so that TCR occurrence patterns could be studied. All discovery cohort repertoires had been generated on a single sequencing platform. Roughly 300 gigabases of sequencing data and some 85 million unique TCR sequences were included in an early release covering roughly 700 HLA-typed donors. Genome-wide SNP genotypes for about 60% of the roughly 670 donors were used in a later genetic analysis, which treated that subset as a discovery cohort. Rather than drawing on any new phenotypic data, the later analysis identified candidate immune exposures from TCR beta sequences and the way those sequences occurred across donors. Among about 400 genotyped donors of the cohort, an average of around 220,000 unique TCR beta nucleotide sequences was sequenced per donor, of which 15% to 20% were non-productive. Along with the roughly 700-subject first cohort, a separate validation cohort of around 120 different subjects was used. The study used immunosequencing to profile the T cell repertoires of 666 subjects and linked those repertoires to cytomegalovirus serostatus. Findings and caveats that apply to the study as a whole: Assigning TCR associations to individual alleles was difficult when HLA alleles, especially DR and DQ, strongly co-occurred. The sequencing pipeline was judged likely to have produced a cluster of highly shared sequence variants as a technical artifact. A few of the identified cytomegalovirus-associated TCR beta chains were confirmed in vitro to be specific for cytomegalovirus antigens. In a later analysis, HLA-associated TCR beta chains showed more clonal expansion and lower generation probabilities than non-associated chains that were equally common. Across donors, most TCR sequences were observed very rarely, whereas some public TCRs were present in many individuals. The classifier was reported to diagnose cytomegalovirus status with high specificity and sensitivity in both the original cohort and the validation cohort. Because HLA typing was unavailable for some donors at each locus, only the typed subset was used in association tests. The only immune exposure information available for the cohort was CMV serostatus. Some IMGT-functional V segments, including TRBV6-2 and TRBV6-3, could not be distinguished by the 87-base-pair reads and were therefore excluded. An earlier analysis of approximately 600 of the donors showed that most TCR beta V segments appeared in productive rearrangements either about 87% or about 30% of the time, which broadly matched IMGT annotations. A further reported finding was that TCR beta sequences accurately predicted the HLA-A and HLA-B alleles for most subjects in the first cohort. In this cohort, only TCR beta chains were sequenced, and detectable features were limited by the absence of alpha or paired-chain data. Roughly uniform sequencing depth across donors was assumed in presence/absence analyses, although this assumption may not hold. Compared with the approximately 600-donor mean, donors in an Asian-associated ancestry cluster had fewer N-insertions in productive TCRs, according to a later genetic analysis. A later analysis found that TCR association rates varied across HLA loci, with DRB1 alleles showing the most associated TCRs and HLA-C alleles the fewest. In a later genetic analysis, a missense DCLRE1C variant was associated with V-gene and J-gene trimming of TCR beta chains, and the association was replicated in an independent cohort. Linkage disequilibrium might explain the correlated functional status among segregating V segments, but an unknown experimental factor could not be excluded. Approximately 18 rarely observed V segments, including chromosome 9 orphons, were excluded from the earlier analysis of some 590 of the donors because counts were too low. The study gave a list of 150 to 200 TCR beta chains associated with cytomegalovirus. A later analysis found that most CMV-associated TCR beta chains appeared HLA-restricted, with HLA associations seemingly driven largely by CMV exposure. The authors suggested that the approach could potentially be generalized to other disease states and immunological phenotypes. According to a later analysis, parvovirus B19, influenza, CMV and Epstein-Barr virus appeared linked to several top co-occurrence clusters. In a later analysis, more than 15,000 TCR beta sequences were associated with specific HLA alleles at a false discovery rate of 0.05.

Libraries were prepared through the immunoSEQ multiplex PCR assay. The multiplex PCR relied on a mix of 60 forward primers for TCR Vbeta segments and 13 reverse primers for TCR Jbeta segments. Amplification of the CDR3 region of rearranged TCR beta genes was performed with a multiplex PCR assay on genomic DNA. The amplified TCR beta libraries were sequenced on the Illumina HiSeq System as 87-base-pair reads. Regarding the original processing steps: A later analysis tallied 70 million to 100 million unique TCR beta chains across the roughly 610 repertoires, and about 10 million of those chains were shared by two or more donors. To remove PCR and sequencing errors, raw reads were error-corrected and collapsed into unique sequences using a nearest-neighbor algorithm that merged closely related sequences. To assign V, D and J gene segments, CDR3 sequences were aligned to IMGT reference sequences. For a sequence to be retained, a match of at least six nucleotides was required to both a V gene segment and a J gene segment. Rearrangements were called productive when the CDR3 lacked stop codons and stayed in frame with V and J; all others were non-productive. Following IMGT convention, CDR3 was defined as the stretch from the second conserved V-encoded cysteine up to the conserved J-encoded phenylalanine. The earlier analysis of roughly 590 of the donors excluded sequences that lacked an unambiguous match to a single V gene segment. In an earlier analysis of some 590 of the donors, a V segment was called functional when productive rearrangements were above 56.7%, and segregating when the standard deviation between donors exceeded 5%. A statistical classification framework was built to diagnose cytomegalovirus status from the catalog of TCR beta chain sequences. In a later analysis, V and J genes were assigned by comparing TCR nucleotide sequences against IMGT/GENE-DB human TR gene sequences. A later analysis assigned CDR3 sequences and most-parsimonious VDJ recombination scenarios with the TCRdist pipeline. In a later analysis, every TCR beta chain was defined by the combination of its CDR3 amino acid sequence and its V-gene family, and reads without a unique V-gene family were dropped. In a later analysis, 450 to 600 highly shared, low-generation-probability nucleotide sequences were removed to address suspected cross-contamination and a sequencing artifact. In a later analysis, a clonal expansion index was calculated for each public chain from normalized within-repertoire ranks of inferred template counts. A later analysis computed generation probabilities with a VDJ recombination model fitted to out-of-frame rearrangements, and checked the results against IGoR. In a later analysis, hypergeometric tests were used to score TCR-TCR, TCR-HLA and TCR-CMV co-occurrence, with a repertoire-size bias correction applied to TCR pairs. False discovery rates were estimated in a later analysis by permuting HLA or CMV assignments 20 times. In a later analysis, co-occurring TCRs were grouped using DBSCAN, with TCRdist sequence similarity added in when clustering inside HLA-allele-positive subsets. Co-occurrence clustering excluded repertoires with fewer than 30,000 or more than 120,000 public chains, plus five with anomalous nucleotide sharing. TCRdb's version of the immuneACCESS table is confined to in-frame rearrangements and falls short of the full clone set. An unresolved V gene accounts for under half of the shortfall where checked; the remainder is of unknown origin. Clone size and V and J calls were adopted from that table, with D and trimming inferred from the DNA. The data table for this sample lists about 150,000 clones. The ten most abundant clones make up 1.5% to 2% of the sample.

CDR1 SGHTA and CDR2 FQGNSA are derived from the germline V gene. From the cysteine through the phenylalanine, the CDR3 covers 15 amino acids. Of all the DNA, just the CDR3 is kept, 45 bases in frame from base 1. V and J lose 4 bases and 0 bases, and a span of 10 bases separates them. The cohort comprised around 700 healthy bone marrow donors. At the time of sampling, every cohort member was nominally healthy, though immune exposures that went unrecorded were likely present. The donor tested CMV seronegative, placing the donor among the 350 to 400 seronegative members of the cohort. Every donor gave a peripheral blood sample, and the peripheral blood mononuclear cells from that sample were used for TCR beta sequencing. Genomic DNA was extracted from the blood cell samples with the Qiagen DNeasy Blood Extraction Kit. On this clone itself: Its specific antigen is unknown.

The chain couples TRBV7-2 to TRBJ2-4; TRBD2 is possibly the D segment (6 matching bases). This TCR was recovered from a woman in her fifties or sixties in good health and CMV-seronegative. The material sequenced was PBMCs. For the CDR3, the sequence is CASSSTSIAKNIQYF. The sequenced DNA is TGTGCCAGCAGCTCGACTAGTATAGCCAAAAACATTCAGTACTTC.